This is a list of T cell receptor beta chains from one sample in a study of OX40 agonist ivuxolimab in advanced cancers. Sequencing used immunoSEQ multiplex PCR; TCRdb keeps in-frame clones, though not all of them. This table has some 50,000 clones, about 90% appearing once. This material consisted of CD4+ or CD8+ T cells sorted from blood, taken in a trial of the OX40 agonist ivuxolimab. These receptors were collected from an adult with an advanced solid tumor such as melanoma, head and neck, liver or kidney cancer. The CDR3 runs from the conserved cysteine through the conserved F or W. The order of the fields is CDR3 DNA, CDR3 protein, clone size, J gene, V gene, D gene. D genes are given only for firm matches. Rows give clone size only sometimes, using once, few, many, or a class for an expanded clone.

CDR3 DNA: TGCGCCAGCAGCTTGGCCGGGACAGGTGGAAACACCATATATTTT
CDR3 protein: CASSLAGTGGNTIYF
clone size: -
J gene: TRBJ1-3
V gene: TRBV5-1
D gene: TRBD1

CDR3 DNA: TGTGCCACTTCGACAGGGCCCAATTCACCCCTCCACTTT
CDR3 protein: CATSTGPNSPLHF
clone size: -
J gene: TRBJ1-6
V gene: TRBV19
D gene: TRBD1

CDR3 DNA: TGCGCCAGCAGCTTGGGGGCAGGAGATGTACAGACCCAGTACTTC
CDR3 protein: CASSLGAGDVQTQYF
clone size: -
J gene: TRBJ2-5
V gene: TRBV5-1
D gene: -

CDR3 DNA: TGTGCCAGCTCACCACTCCTAGCGGGCTACCATCAGAACGAGCAGTACTTC
CDR3 protein: CASSPLLAGYHQNEQYF
clone size: -
J gene: TRBJ2-7
V gene: TRBV18
D gene: TRBD2

CDR3 DNA: TGCGCCAGCAGCTTGACTACAAACCGGCCAGATACGCAGTATTTT
CDR3 protein: CASSLTTNRPDTQYF
clone size: -
J gene: TRBJ2-3
V gene: TRBV5-1
D gene: -

CDR3 DNA: TGTGCCTCGAACCGGGAAACGATCTCTGGAAACACCATATATTTT
CDR3 protein: CASNRETISGNTIYF
clone size: -
J gene: TRBJ1-3
V gene: TRBV19
D gene: -

CDR3 DNA: TGTGCCAGCAGCTCGGGCCCCGGCACAGATACGCAGTATTTT
CDR3 protein: CASSSGPGTDTQYF
clone size: -
J gene: TRBJ2-3
V gene: TRBV7-2
D gene: -

CDR3 DNA: TGTGCCAGCAGCTCACGAGGACAGTACGAGCAGTACTTC
CDR3 protein: CASSSRGQYEQYF
clone size: -
J gene: TRBJ2-7
V gene: TRBV7-3
D gene: -

CDR3 DNA: TGTGCCAGTAGTTCCGTGGGGGTGAGCAATCAGCCCCAGCATTTT
CDR3 protein: CASSSVGVSNQPQHF
clone size: medium-sized
J gene: TRBJ1-5
V gene: TRBV19
D gene: -

CDR3 DNA: TGTGCCAGTGAAGCCACCCAGACGTTGACGCAGTATTTT
CDR3 protein: CASEATQTLTQYF
clone size: -
J gene: TRBJ2-3
V gene: TRBV19
D gene: -

CDR3 DNA: TGTGCCAGCAGCGAGGAACACGCCAGCACAGATACGCAGTATTTT
CDR3 protein: CASSEEHASTDTQYF
clone size: -
J gene: TRBJ2-3
V gene: TRBV9
D gene: -

CDR3 DNA: TGTGCCAGTAGTATAGGACAGACAGATACGCAGTATTTT
CDR3 protein: CASSIGQTDTQYF
clone size: few
J gene: TRBJ2-3
V gene: TRBV19
D gene: -

CDR3 DNA: TGTGCCAGCAGACAGACCCCGGGGCCCCAGCATTTT
CDR3 protein: CASRQTPGPQHF
clone size: few
J gene: TRBJ1-5
V gene: TRBV28
D gene: -

CDR3 DNA: TGTGCCAGCAGTTCGTATCAGGGTTTCACCAAGACCCAGTACTTC
CDR3 protein: CASSSYQGFTKTQYF
clone size: -
J gene: TRBJ2-5
V gene: TRBV28
D gene: -

CDR3 DNA: TGTGCCAGTAGTACGCGGACAGGTGACACCTACGAGCAGTACTTC
CDR3 protein: CASSTRTGDTYEQYF
clone size: -
J gene: TRBJ2-7
V gene: TRBV19
D gene: TRBD1

CDR3 DNA: TGTGCCAGCAGCCCCCGACAGGGTCGCACAGATACGCAGTATTTT
CDR3 protein: CASSPRQGRTDTQYF
clone size: -
J gene: TRBJ2-3
V gene: TRBV7-3
D gene: TRBD1

CDR3 DNA: TGTGCCAGCTCACCCGCTGCGGCAGGCCGAACGAATGAGCAGTTCTTC
CDR3 protein: CASSPAAAGRTNEQFF
clone size: -
J gene: TRBJ2-1
V gene: TRBV18
D gene: -

CDR3 DNA: TGTGCCAGCAGTGACCTAACAGGGATCAATGAGCAGTTCTTC
CDR3 protein: CASSDLTGINEQFF
clone size: -
J gene: TRBJ2-1
V gene: TRBV2
D gene: -

CDR3 DNA: TGTGCCAGCAGCTATCTAGCGGGAGCCTACAATGAGCAGTTCTTC
CDR3 protein: CASSYLAGAYNEQFF
clone size: -
J gene: TRBJ2-1
V gene: TRBV7-3
D gene: TRBD2

CDR3 DNA: TGTGCCAGCAGGCAGGGGCCCTCTAATGAAAAACTGTTTTTT
CDR3 protein: CASRQGPSNEKLFF
clone size: -
J gene: TRBJ1-4
V gene: TRBV6-1
D gene: -

CDR3 DNA: TGTGCCAGCAGCTCCCGGACAGGGCCAGATGGCTACACCTTC
CDR3 protein: CASSSRTGPDGYTF
clone size: -
J gene: TRBJ1-2
V gene: TRBV28
D gene: TRBD1

CDR3 DNA: TGTGCCAGCAGCCCCTCTGCCACAGATACGCAGTATTTT
CDR3 protein: CASSPSATDTQYF
clone size: -
J gene: TRBJ2-3
V gene: TRBV5-6
D gene: -

CDR3 DNA: TGTGCCAGCACCCGATGGGACGTAACCTACGAGCAGTACTTC
CDR3 protein: CASTRWDVTYEQYF
clone size: -
J gene: TRBJ2-7
V gene: TRBV2
D gene: -

CDR3 DNA: TGTGCCAGCAGTTTTCTGGGGACGCAGGGGCGGAATGAGCAGTTCTTC
CDR3 protein: CASSFLGTQGRNEQFF
clone size: -
J gene: TRBJ2-1
V gene: TRBV13
D gene: -

CDR3 DNA: TGTGCCAGCAGCGTAGGACAGGGCCAAAACATTCAGTACTTC
CDR3 protein: CASSVGQGQNIQYF
clone size: medium-sized
J gene: TRBJ2-4
V gene: TRBV9
D gene: TRBD1

CDR3 DNA: TGTGCCAGCAGCCTCACTTGGGGGGGTGGTGCCGGGGAGCTGTTTTTT
CDR3 protein: CASSLTWGGGAGELFF
clone size: -
J gene: TRBJ2-2
V gene: TRBV7-6
D gene: TRBD2

CDR3 DNA: TGCGCCAGCAGCCGTCGTTGGGAACTGTTTTTT
CDR3 protein: CASSRRWELFF
clone size: -
J gene: TRBJ1-4
V gene: TRBV4-1
D gene: -

CDR3 DNA: TGTGCCAGCAGGCCCCCCGGAACATATCGAGGGAAACTGTTTTTT
CDR3 protein: CASRPPGTYRGKLFF
clone size: -
J gene: TRBJ1-4
V gene: TRBV6-5
D gene: -

CDR3 DNA: TGTGCCAGCAGCTTATTTTTTATGTCGGACGAGCAGTACTTC
CDR3 protein: CASSLFFMSDEQYF
clone size: -
J gene: TRBJ2-7
V gene: TRBV13
D gene: -

CDR3 DNA: TGTGCCAGCAGCAGGGTCATCCGGGACAGGGGGTTTGGCGAGCAGTACTTC
CDR3 protein: CASSRVIRDRGFGEQYF
clone size: -
J gene: TRBJ2-7
V gene: TRBV4-2
D gene: TRBD1

CDR3 DNA: TGCGCCAGCAGCTTGGTCGGGGAGACCCAGTACTTC
CDR3 protein: CASSLVGETQYF
clone size: -
J gene: TRBJ2-5
V gene: TRBV5-1
D gene: -

CDR3 DNA: TGCAGCGTTGACCGGGACACCTACACTGAAGCTTTCTTT
CDR3 protein: CSVDRDTYTEAFF
clone size: -
J gene: TRBJ1-1
V gene: TRBV29-1
D gene: -

CDR3 DNA: TGTGCCAGCAGCACCCAGGGACTCTCTGGAAACACCATATATTTT
CDR3 protein: CASSTQGLSGNTIYF
clone size: -
J gene: TRBJ1-3
V gene: TRBV7-2
D gene: -

CDR3 DNA: TGTGCCAGCAGGGATACCAACAGGGGGCCCTACAATGAGCAGTTCTTC
CDR3 protein: CASRDTNRGPYNEQFF
clone size: -
J gene: TRBJ2-1
V gene: TRBV7-9
D gene: TRBD1

CDR3 DNA: TGTGCCAGCAGTTCGACGACAGGAAACCAGCCCCAGCATTTT
CDR3 protein: CASSSTTGNQPQHF
clone size: -
J gene: TRBJ1-5
V gene: TRBV28
D gene: -

CDR3 DNA: TGTGCCAGCAACGTACAGGGTACGAAACTGTTTTTT
CDR3 protein: CASNVQGTKLFF
clone size: -
J gene: TRBJ1-4
V gene: TRBV6-6
D gene: -

CDR3 DNA: TGCGCCAGCAGCTTGGCCTCAGTTAACTATGGCTACACCTTC
CDR3 protein: CASSLASVNYGYTF
clone size: -
J gene: TRBJ1-2
V gene: TRBV5-1
D gene: -

CDR3 DNA: TGTGCCAGCAGCTTATTTTATCAGCGGGAGAAGGGGGATAATGAGCAGTTCTTC
CDR3 protein: CASSLFYQREKGDNEQFF
clone size: -
J gene: TRBJ2-1
V gene: TRBV7-9
D gene: TRBD2

CDR3 DNA: TGTGCCAGCAGCTTAGGGTACCAAGAGACCCAGTACTTC
CDR3 protein: CASSLGYQETQYF
clone size: -
J gene: TRBJ2-5
V gene: TRBV11-2
D gene: -

CDR3 DNA: TGTGCCAGCTCTGCCGGACAGGGGGACACAGATACGCAGTATTTT
CDR3 protein: CASSAGQGDTDTQYF
clone size: -
J gene: TRBJ2-3
V gene: TRBV18
D gene: TRBD1

CDR3 DNA: TGTGCCTGGGCAGGACAGGGAAGGAAGGGCTACACCTTC
CDR3 protein: CAWAGQGRKGYTF
clone size: -
J gene: TRBJ1-2
V gene: TRBV30
D gene: TRBD1

CDR3 DNA: TGTGCCAGCAGTTTCGGGCAGGTGGGCATTCAGTACTTC
CDR3 protein: CASSFGQVGIQYF
clone size: -
J gene: TRBJ2-4
V gene: TRBV28
D gene: -

CDR3 DNA: TGTGCCAGCAGCGTCACACAGGGTGTTGGCGAGACCCAGTACTTC
CDR3 protein: CASSVTQGVGETQYF
clone size: -
J gene: TRBJ2-5
V gene: TRBV9
D gene: -

CDR3 DNA: TGTGCCAGCAGCCCAGGGACGTACAATGAGCAGTTCTTC
CDR3 protein: CASSPGTYNEQFF
clone size: -
J gene: TRBJ2-1
V gene: TRBV7-9
D gene: -

CDR3 DNA: TGTGCCATCAGTCTCGGACTAGCGGGAGTCTACGAGCAGTACTTC
CDR3 protein: CAISLGLAGVYEQYF
clone size: once
J gene: TRBJ2-7
V gene: TRBV10-3
D gene: TRBD2